One and the same sample provided the 29 T cell receptor beta chains below, sequenced in a study of beta chain features in type 1 diabetes. Points from the study as a whole: For Type 1 diabetes patients, all four CD4+ subsets carried TCRB CDR3s that were moderately but significantly shorter.

Their antigens are not known. The whole isolated RNA underwent reverse transcription, so sequencing captured expressed TCRB transcripts. Clones were read by immunoSEQ multiplex PCR, and TCRdb kept only the in-frame ones, dropping some. The data hold approximately 360,000 clones, with over 10% observed a single time. The sample comprised naive CD4+ T cells from blood. Source of these receptors: a woman aged 18-29 years with type 1 diabetes.

The V gene is TRBV9, the J gene TRBJ2-6, with D maybe TRBD1 (5 bases). V gave up 6 bases and J gave up 3 bases, with 10 bases separating them. Germline V lookup: CDR1 SGDLS, CDR2 YYNGEE. The CDR3 length is 14 residues. CDR3 in amino acids: CASTRVGGANVLTF. Written as DNA, the CDR3 is TGTGCCAGCACCAGGGTGGGTGGGGCCAACGTCCTGACTTTC.

This clone appeared a few times. The V and J genes are TRBV9 and TRBJ2-2; TRBD2 might be the D (7 bases). CDR3 size: 16 residues. The V and J ends lost 3 bases and 3 bases respectively, with 15 bases between them. CDR1 is SGDLS, CDR2 YYNGEE, per germline. CDR3 nucleotide sequence: TGTGCCAGCAGCGCCGCCGGGGGGCCGTACACCGGGGAGCTGTTTTTT. The encoded protein is CASSAAGGPYTGELFF.

The gene calls are TRBV28 and TRBJ2-5, with D possibly being TRBD1 (6 bases). The germline V gene has CDR1 MDHEN and CDR2 SYDVKM. V dropped 8 bases and J dropped 4 bases, with 20 bases sitting between them. This CDR3 spans 15 amino acids. The CDR3, as DNA: TGTGCCAGCGCTACGACAGGACTTTCTATAGAGACCCAGTACTTC. Translation: CASATTGLSIETQYF.

This chain links TRBV19 with TRBJ2-2; TRBD2 aligns across 7 bases. Germline V gives CDR1 LNHDA, CDR2 SQIVND (reference sequence). After removal of 6 bases from V and 5 bases from J, the junction contained 9 bases not matched to a gene. This CDR3 has 15 residues. In DNA form, the CDR3 reads TGTGCCAGTAGATCCCCGGGAGGAGGTACCGGGGAGCTGTTTTTT. Translation: CASRSPGGGTGELFF.

The chain carries TRBV27 and TRBJ2-1; 10 bases are shared with TRBD2. The germline V gene encodes CDR1 MNHEY and CDR2 SMNVEV (reference sequence). Unmatched junction bases numbered 4, after V lost 5 bases and J lost 9 bases. The CDR3 loop spans 13 amino acids. The DNA for the CDR3 is TGTGCCAGCAGTCCGCGACTAGCGGGTGAGCAGTTCTTC. Translation gives CASSPRLAGEQFF.

The rearrangement joins TRBV4-3 to TRBJ2-1; 10 nucleotides align to TRBD2. From germline, CDR1 is LGHNA and CDR2 YSLEER. The CDR3 spans 16 residues. J was trimmed by 7 bases and V by 10 bases; bases with no gene match: 16. The CDR3 DNA sequence: TGCGCCACCTCAAGCGGGGGGGCCTCTGTGAGGAATGAGCAGTTCTTC. Amino acids: CATSSGGASVRNEQFF.

This clone showed up just a few times. The rearrangement joins TRBV29-1 to TRBJ2-2; TRBD2 aligns across 11 bases. This CDR3 spans 14 amino acids. V trimming: 7 bases; J trimming: 7 bases; junction bases outside the gene matches: 8. CDR1 is SQVTM, CDR2 ANQGSEA, per germline. CDR3 in amino acids: CSAVLAGANGELFF. The CDR3 region has the DNA TGCAGCGCCGTACTAGCGGGAGCGAACGGGGAGCTGTTTTTT.

This clone was seen a handful of times. The genes are TRBV6-6 and TRBJ2-5; 7 bases map to TRBD1. V lost 5 bases and J lost 5; bases outside the gene matches: 2. The germline V gene encodes CDR1 MNHNY and CDR2 SVGAGI (reference sequence). The CDR3 is 12 amino acids. CDR3 sequence reads: CASSRTGETQYF. For the CDR3, the DNA is TGTGCCAGCAGTCGGACAGGCGAGACCCAGTACTTC.

This clone was counted a few times. The J gene is TRBJ1-2, the V gene TRBV7-2; TRBD1 matches at 7 bases. CDR1 and CDR2 from the germline V gene are SGHTA and FQGNSA. V was pared by 1 base and J by 8 bases, with 10 bases of the junction left unmatched. The CDR3 extends over 15 amino acids. CDR3: CASSLEGASLGGYTF. As DNA, the CDR3 is TGTGCCAGCAGCTTAGAGGGGGCGAGCCTCGGGGGCTACACCTTC. The full variable domain, rest sourced from reference TRBV7-2 and TRBJ1-2, is GAGVSQSPSNKVTEKGKDVELRCDPISGHTALYWYRQSLGQGLEFLIYFQGNSAPDKSGLPSDRFSAERTGGSVSTLTIQRTQQEDSAVYLCASSLEGASLGGYTFGSGTRLTVV.

The chain uses TRBV5-4 and TRBJ2-2, with D possibly being TRBD2 (6 bases). The ends were cut back, 0 bases at V and 2 bases at J, with 8 bases in the middle. Germline lookup yields CDR1 SGHNT and CDR2 YYREEE (reference sequence). The CDR3 length is 15 residues. This CDR3 is CASSLGRGNTGELFF. As DNA, the CDR3 is TGTGCCAGCAGCTTGGGGCGGGGAAACACCGGGGAGCTGTTTTTT.

The rearrangement joins TRBV7-9 to TRBJ2-1; 12 nucleotides line up with TRBD1. The germline gives CDR1 SEHNR, CDR2 FQNEAQ (reference sequence). V lost 3 bases, J lost 9 bases, and 6 bases stayed unmatched. CDR3 length: 15 residues. The CDR3: CASSFGTGGLGEQFF. CDR3 sequence (DNA): TGTGCCAGCAGCTTTGGGACAGGGGGCTTGGGTGAGCAGTTCTTC.

The chain combines TRBV30 with TRBJ2-4, with D perhaps matching TRBD1 (6 bases). This CDR3 is 15 amino acids long. Germline CDR1 reads GTSNPN; CDR2 reads SVGIG (reference sequence). The V and J ends lost 4 bases and 6 bases respectively, with 19 bases between them. CDR3 bases: TGTGCCTGGAACCCGGACAGCCATGGGCTAAACATTCAGTACTTC. It is translated as CAWNPDSHGLNIQYF.

The rearrangement joins TRBV21-1 to TRBJ2-5; TRBD1 is the table's D call, not checked against the DNA. TRBV21-1 is described as a pseudogene. This CDR3 has 15 amino acids. The CDR3 bases are TGTGCCAGCAGACCAACAGGGTTTCGGCAAGAGACCCAGTACTTC. Translation gives CASRPTGFRQETQYF.

This clone was counted between two and nine times. The chain recombines TRBV9 with TRBJ2-3; D gene unclear. The CDR3 totals 12 residues. Germline CDR1 and CDR2: SGDLS and YYNGEE. Trimming left V 2 bases short and J 3 bases short, with 4 bases between. Here the CDR3 reads CASSVGTDTQYF. Written as DNA, the CDR3 is TGTGCCAGCAGCGTCGGGACAGATACGCAGTATTTT.

This clone was seen only a few times. The chain joins TRBV5-6 to TRBJ1-5; 9 bases match TRBD1. Germline V lookup: CDR1 SGHDT, CDR2 YYEEEE. V lost 3 bases and J lost 3; bases outside the gene matches: 10. The CDR3 totals 17 residues. The CDR3 DNA sequence: TGTGCCAGCAGCTCTCTCTCGGACAGGGGATTCAATCAGCCCCAGCATTTT. Protein product: CASSSLSDRGFNQPQHF.

This clone was seen a few times. The CDR3 region has the DNA TGTGCCAGCAGTGGAGGGGGATCTCAGCCCCAGCATTTT. Translation: CASSGGGSQPQHF. The rearrangement joins TRBV2 to TRBJ1-5; TRBD1 might be the D (6 bases). CDR1 is SNHLY and CDR2 is FYNNEI in the germline V gene. The CDR3 has 13 amino acids. Trimming removed 4 bases from V and 6 bases from J, with 10 bases in between.

V usage is TRBV5-4 and J usage is TRBJ1-2; 10 nucleotides agree with TRBD1. CDR3 length: 15 amino acids. Germline lookup yields CDR1 SGHNT and CDR2 YYREEE (reference sequence). The J segment lost 12 bases and the V segment lost 3 bases, leaving 14 bases of the junction unmatched. The CDR3 sequence: CASSWGGQGERENTF. The CDR3 DNA sequence: TGTGCCAGCAGCTGGGGAGGACAGGGGGAAAGGGAAAACACCTTC.

This chain uses TRBV7-2 with TRBJ2-7; D possibly corresponds to TRBD1 (5 bases). This CDR3 has 14 amino acids. Trimming stripped 1 base from V and 7 bases from J, with 14 bases between. CDR1 SGHTA and CDR2 FQGNSA come from the germline V gene. This CDR3 is CASSLDSYRREQYF. As DNA, the CDR3 is TGTGCCAGCAGCTTAGATAGCTACAGGCGGGAGCAGTACTTC.

V and J are TRBV7-2 and TRBJ1-3, with D possibly TRBD1 on 5 matching bases. The CDR3 is 15 amino acids. V lost 7 bases, J lost 3 bases, and 16 bases lay in between. Germline V gene sequence: CDR1 SGHTA, CDR2 FQGNSA. CDR3 sequence: CASKLIQGGGNTIYF. CDR3 in DNA: TGTGCCAGCAAATTAATCCAGGGAGGTGGAAACACCATATATTTT.

This clone came up a few times. The chain is built from TRBV4-2 and TRBJ2-1; TRBD2 aligns across 9 bases. V gave up 1 base and J gave up 8 bases; unmatched junction bases: 9. The CDR3 loop spans 16 amino acids. The germline V gene has CDR1 LGHNA and CDR2 YNFKEQ. In nucleotides, the CDR3 is TGTGCCAGCAGCCAAGTGGCGGGAGGGTCCGGGGATGAGCAGTTCTTC. Translating gives CASSQVAGGSGDEQFF.

This clone was counted between two and nine times. The J gene is TRBJ2-7, the V gene TRBV7-9, with 7 bases identical to TRBD2. The CDR3 is 15 amino acids. CDR1 and CDR2 (germline): SEHNR, FQNEAQ (reference sequence). V gave up 0 bases and J gave up 2 bases; unmatched junction bases: 4. CDR3 sequence: CASSLALSGAYEQYF. The CDR3 DNA follows: TGTGCCAGCAGCTTAGCGCTCAGCGGGGCCTACGAGCAGTACTTC.

This clone was detected a few times. The chain joins TRBV7-2 to TRBJ2-1; 9 bases align to TRBD2. Germline values: CDR1 SGHTA, CDR2 FQGNSA. V dropped 1 base and J dropped 4; count of bases not matched to a gene: 5. The CDR3 sequence is 16 residues long. The CDR3 sequence: CASSLVSGGTYNEQFF. In DNA form, the CDR3 reads TGTGCCAGCAGCTTAGTCAGCGGGGGGACTTACAATGAGCAGTTCTTC.

This clone showed up just a few times. The chain recombines TRBV16 with TRBJ1-4; D gene ambiguous. CDR3 length: 14 amino acids. Germline V gene lookup returns CDR1 KGHSY and CDR2 FQNENV. Trimming left V 2 bases short and J 7 bases short, with 11 bases between. The CDR3 bases are TGTGCCAGCAGCCAAATGCGGGGAGGTGAAAAACTGTTTTTT. This gives the protein CASSQMRGGEKLFF.

The chain joins TRBV11-3 to TRBJ2-1, with 7 bases that match TRBD2. The CDR3 is 14 amino acids. The trim removed 1 base at V and 8 bases at J, leaving 5 bases unmatched. CDR1 is SGHNT, CDR2 YENEEA, per germline. Here the CDR3 DNA reads TGTGCCAGCAGCTTAGCGGGAGGACCTGATGAGCAGTTCTTC. Translation gives CASSLAGGPDEQFF.

This chain connects TRBV5-6 to TRBJ2-7; TRBD1 agrees at 9 bases. The V and J ends lost 3 bases and 7 bases, in that order; junction bases with no gene match: 11. CDR1 SGHDT and CDR2 YYEEEE come from the germline V gene. The CDR3 totals 15 residues. CDR3 amino acids: CASSSWDRAFWEQYF. CDR3 in DNA: TGTGCCAGCAGCTCGTGGGACAGGGCTTTCTGGGAGCAGTACTTC.

CDR3 nucleotide sequence: TGTGCCAGCAGTGGGGGACAGGGGTCCACCTCCTACGAGCAGTACTTC. Protein sequence: CASSGGQGSTSYEQYF. The V and J genes are TRBV25-1 and TRBJ2-7; 10 nucleotides agree with TRBD1. With V trimmed by 4 bases and J by 0 bases, 6 bases remained unmatched. Per germline, CDR1 MGHDK and CDR2 SYGVNS. There are 16 residues in the CDR3.

The chain joins TRBV28 to TRBJ2-7, with TRBD1 as a possible D gene (6 bases). CDR1 and CDR2 from the germline V gene are MDHEN and SYDVKM. Trimming took off 2 bases at V and 6 bases at J, with 17 bases between the two ends. The CDR3 covers 15 residues. The CDR3 DNA follows: TGTGCCAGCAGTTTAATTGGCAGGGGTATTTTCGAGCAGTACTTC. It encodes CASSLIGRGIFEQYF.

The table lists this clone with a few counts. Other DNA sequences of this sample code for an identical CDR3. The CDR3 is CASSLQETQYF. The CDR3 region has the DNA TGTGCCAGCAGCCTACAAGAGACCCAGTACTTC. This chain connects TRBV7-9 to TRBJ2-5; D not certain. Germline V gives CDR1 SEHNR, CDR2 FQNEAQ (reference sequence). This CDR3 region has 11 residues. V was shortened by 5 bases and J by 2 bases, with 3 bases between the two germline ends.

The chain's CDR3 is CASSESEVGYNSPLHF. The CDR3 DNA reads TGTGCCAGCAGTGAATCAGAGGTTGGCTATAATTCACCCCTCCACTTT. The chain employs TRBV25-1 and TRBJ1-6; the D is unclear. With 1 base removed from V and 3 bases from J, the gap between germline ends came to 10 bases. Germline-derived CDR1 and CDR2 are MGHDK and SYGVNS. The CDR3 runs to 16 residues.